This entry lists 9 T cell receptor beta chains sequenced from one sample in a study of tumor and adjacent non-tumor tissue in lung cancer. RNA was extracted from bulk tissue without any cell sorting. Three rounds of nested PCR, following a modified ARM-PCR protocol, produced the TCRbeta library. TCRdb re-called the multiplex PCR reads through MiXCR, storing one row per CDR3 protein. Of 55,000 to 70,000 distinct CDR3 sequences in the sample, 55% to 75% are singletons; the top ten hold over 20%. The sample was lung tumor tissue. These receptors all come from a man between 45 and 60 years old with non-small cell lung cancer.

The table lists this clonotype with many counts. This chain joins TRBV30 and TRBJ1-2; D ambiguous. CDR1 is GTSNPN and CDR2 is SVGIG in the germline V gene (reference sequence). With 4 bases removed from V and 7 bases from J, the gap between germline ends came to 16 bases. The CDR3 totals 13 residues. CDR3 loop: CAWKVEGLFGYTF. The DNA of the CDR3 is TGTGCCTGGAAAGTCGAGGGATTGTTTGGCTACACCTTC.

This clonotype was observed a few times. One base away lies a much larger clone, so this may be a sequencing read error. The CDR3 sequence: CASSLGGGASYERYF. The CDR3 DNA sequence: TGTGCCAGCAGCCTCGGTGGCGGGGCCTCCTACGAGCGGTACTTC. This chain joins TRBV6-5 and TRBJ2-7; D is perhaps TRBD2 (6 bases). In germline, CDR1 is MNHEY, CDR2 SVGAGI. CDR3 length: 15 residues.

On this clonotype: Germline and junction disagree at one end, which may indicate a read error. J is TRBJ2-7 and V is TRBV28, with 15 bases fitting TRBD2. Per the germline V gene, CDR1 is MDHEN and CDR2 is SYDVKM. CDR3 length: 15 residues. The chain's CDR3 is CATQGLAGGKYERYF. The CDR3 DNA reads TGTGCCACTCAAGGACTAGCGGGAGGGAAATACGAGCGGTACTTC.

A remark on this clonotype: Its ends do not fully match the called genes, so a read error is possible. This chain joins TRBV11-2 and TRBJ2-3, with D possibly matching TRBD1 (6 bases). Germline assignment: CDR1 SGHAT and CDR2 FQNNGV. There are 16 residues in the CDR3. CDR3 amino acids: CAGSAGVGSSTDTQYF. CDR3 nucleotide sequence: TGTGCCGGCAGCGCAGGGGTGGGAAGCTCGACAGATACGCAGTATTTT.

This clonotype occurred once. Given a much more abundant clone one base away, this may be a read error. The chain has TRBV6-6 and TRBJ1-2, with D unclear. Germline assignment: CDR1 MNHNY and CDR2 SVGAGI (reference sequence). Trimming pared 6 bases from V and 1 base from J, leaving 9 bases between. The CDR3 is 13 amino acids. CDR3 sequence: CASSRDNNYGYTF. The DNA of the CDR3 is TGTGCCAGCAGCCGAGACAATAACTATGGCTACACCTTC.

This clonotype was counted once. A read error may be the cause here, since a much bigger clone is one base away. The chain joins TRBV6-1 to TRBJ2-2; a weak D match, TRBD1 (6 bases). This CDR3 is 13 amino acids long. Looked up from germline, CDR1 is MNHNS and CDR2 is SASEGT. The V and J ends lost 9 bases and 4 bases respectively, with 12 bases between them. The CDR3 nucleotides read TGTGCCAGAAACCCCAGGGGCACCGGGGAGCTGTTTTTT. Its translation: CARNPRGTGELFF.

V usage is TRBV10-2 and J usage is TRBJ2-1; 7 bases align to TRBD1. The germline CDR1 and CDR2 sequences are WSHSY and SAAADI. There are 15 residues in the CDR3. The J segment lost 13 bases and the V segment lost 9 bases, leaving 21 bases of the junction unmatched. CDR3 sequence: CASSRDLGQENKQFF. The CDR3 nucleotides are TGCGCCAGTTCTCGAGATCTTGGACAGGAAAATAAACAGTTCTTC.

As concerns this clonotype: It is likely a read error, because the conserved phenylalanine at the end of the CDR3 is missing. The rearrangement joins TRBV29-1 to TRBJ1-2; D is ambiguous. The CDR3 spans 11 residues. Germline CDR1 SQVTM, CDR2 ANQGSEA. The CDR3: CRVVYGNGYTL. CDR3 DNA sequence: TGCAGGGTTGTATATGGGAACGGCTACACCTTG.

This clonotype was found many times. The V and J genes are TRBV20-1 and TRBJ1-4, with a possible D match to TRBD1 (6 bases). V was cut by 5 bases and J by 5 bases, with 18 bases left in between. The CDR3 runs to 15 residues. Per the germline V gene, CDR1 is DFQATT and CDR2 is SNEGSKA (reference sequence). The CDR3 region has the DNA TGCAGTGCTGGAGGGGGTCCCGGGCCCAATGAAAAACTGTTTTTT. This translates into CSAGGGPGPNEKLFF.